This T cell receptor beta chain was sequenced during a study of shared clonotypes between healthy human individuals. Overall study context: Three plates each covered CD4 naive and memory; CD8 naive two, CD8 memory one. Study outcomes and limitations: Compared with memory subsets, naive subsets generally had larger estimated richness.

The germline gives CDR1 SGHRS, CDR2 YFSETQ. The CDR3 spans 18 residues. V lost 4 bases, J lost 0 bases, and 20 bases lay in between. Details on this clone: Its antigen is unidentified.

Each subset's genomic DNA was split evenly across several immunoSEQ plates. Libraries were prepared by immunoSEQ multiplex PCR; TCRdb keeps only in-frame clonotypes and omits some of them. The sample contains 600,000 to 800,000 clones, roughly 72% of which appear only once. Sequencing was done on a sample of memory CD4+ T cells sorted from blood. Subset in this sample: CD45RA-negative fraction. This clonotype was sampled from a woman aged 30 to 39 in good health. V is TRBV5-1 and J is TRBJ1-3; the D is unclear. In DNA, the CDR3 is TGCGCCAGCAGCCCCCATGGGTTGTCCAGCTACTCTGGAAACACCATATATTTT. Its translation is CASSPHGLSSYSGNTIYF.